The 12 T cell receptor beta chains below come from one sample, sequenced in a study of T cell changes during pregnancy in multiple sclerosis. Method: immunoSEQ multiplex PCR; TCRdb's copy keeps in-frame clones and lacks some. The repertoire holds fewer than 75,000 clones, with around 93% as singletons. Material: peripheral blood, obtained after pregnancy. The receptors were sampled from a female donor in good health, enrolled as a control in a pregnancy study.

This clone was seen a few times. Other DNA sequences of this sample code for an identical CDR3. This chain links TRBV6-1 with TRBJ2-1; 9 nucleotides agree with TRBD2. Looked up from germline, CDR1 is MNHNS and CDR2 is SASEGT. The CDR3 runs to 15 residues. Trimming took 0 bases from V and 4 from J; bases not matched to a gene: 1. CDR3: CASSEAAGGYNEQFF. As DNA, the CDR3 is TGTGCCAGCAGTGAAGCGGCGGGGGGGTACAATGAGCAGTTCTTC.

This clone was found once. This rearrangement joins TRBV6-1 to TRBJ2-5; 14 bases align to TRBD2. Germline-derived CDR1 and CDR2 are MNHNS and SASEGT. This CDR3 spans 16 amino acids. Losses at the gene ends were 3 bases for V and 7 bases for J; bases not matched to a gene: 7. For the CDR3, the DNA is TGTGCCAGCAGTGATTCGGGACTAGCGGGGGCTAGGACCCAGTACTTC. Translated, it gives CASSDSGLAGARTQYF.

The CDR3 nucleotides read TGTGCCAGCAGACCAGACAGAACCAATCAGCCCCAGCATTTT. This encodes CASRPDRTNQPQHF. The genes are TRBV27 and TRBJ1-5, with D maybe TRBD1 (5 bases). Trimming shortened V by 6 bases and J by 3 bases, and 12 bases separated the two germline ends. There are 14 residues in the CDR3. Germline CDR1 reads MNHEY; CDR2 reads SMNVEV (reference sequence).

The rearrangement uses TRBV27 and TRBJ2-7; 10 bases agree with TRBD1. Germline V gene data show CDR1 as MNHEY and CDR2 as SMNVEV (reference sequence). Trimming at V came to 3 bases and at J to 2 bases, leaving 4 bases not matched to a gene. The CDR3 spans 15 residues. The CDR3 coding sequence is TGTGCCAGCAGTTTTTGGACAGGGGGGACCTACGAGCAGTACTTC. This codes for CASSFWTGGTYEQYF.

CDR3 sequence reads: CATMTTGNSPLHF. In DNA form, the CDR3 reads TGTGCCACCATGACGACAGGAAATTCACCCCTCCACTTT. V is TRBV10-3 and J is TRBJ1-6; a possible D gene is TRBD1 (6 bases). The CDR3 contains 13 residues. V was clipped by 10 bases and J by 7 bases, with 14 bases between them. Per the germline V gene, CDR1 is ENHRY and CDR2 is SYGVKD.

V is TRBV6-1 and J is TRBJ2-3; 8 positions agree with TRBD2. Trimming removed 5 bases from V and 15 bases from J; junction bases left unmatched: 16. Germline V gives CDR1 MNHNS, CDR2 SASEGT. This CDR3 region has 14 residues. The CDR3 nucleotides read TGTGCCAGCAGTCCCAGCGGGGGAGGGGCAGGGACTTATTTT. This sequence encodes CASSPSGGGAGTYF.

CDR3 sequence (DNA): TGTGCCAGTAGGGACTTTTCAGATCAGCCCCAGCATTTT. As protein: CASRDFSDQPQHF. V usage is TRBV19 and J usage is TRBJ1-5; D remains unclear. V dropped 6 bases and J dropped 5 bases, with 11 bases sitting between them. The CDR3 totals 13 residues. Germline CDR1 reads LNHDA; CDR2 reads SQIVND (reference sequence).

The V call is TRBV11-2, the J call TRBJ2-7; TRBD2 might be the D (5 bases). Germline CDR1 reads SGHAT; CDR2 reads FQNNGV. The CDR3 has 15 amino acids. Trimming stripped 5 bases from V and 7 bases from J, with 21 bases between. For the CDR3, the DNA is TGTGCCAGCAGCCCAGTAGCCGGGGATCCGCGGGAGCAGTACTTC. Translated, it gives CASSPVAGDPREQYF.

The chain joins TRBV4-1 to TRBJ2-2, with D maybe TRBD1 (5 bases). V was clipped by 1 base and J by 5 bases, with 8 bases between them. The CDR3 spans 14 residues. CDR1 and CDR2 (germline): MGHRA, YSYEKL. CDR3: CASSQAGWTGELFF. CDR3 nucleotides: TGCGCCAGCAGCCAAGCAGGGTGGACCGGGGAGCTGTTTTTT.

The chain joins TRBV18 to TRBJ2-5; perhaps TRBD1 as D (5 bases). This CDR3 region has 13 residues. Trimming left V 0 bases short and J 4 bases short, with 6 bases between. Germline V gene sequence: CDR1 KGHSH, CDR2 LQKENI. CDR3 loop: CASSPPGRETQYF. DNA of the CDR3: TGTGCCAGCTCACCACCGGGGCGAGAGACCCAGTACTTC. The variable domain in full, with the rest retrieved from reference TRBV18 and TRBJ2-5, is NAGVMQNPRHLVRRRGQEARLRCSPMKGHSHVYWYRQLPEEGLKFMVYLQKENIIDESGMPKERFSAEFPKEGPSILRIQQVVRGDSAAYFCASSPPGRETQYFGPGTRLLVL.

This chain connects TRBV10-3 to TRBJ1-2; 8 bases agree with TRBD1. CDR1 ENHRY and CDR2 SYGVKD come from the germline V gene. V gave up 7 bases and J gave up 0 bases; unmatched junction bases: 10. There are 16 residues in the CDR3. The CDR3 coding sequence is TGTGCCATCATAGGAGGAGGGACAGGAGCTAACTATGGCTACACCTTC. It is translated as CAIIGGGTGANYGYTF.

Only a few counts were recorded for this clone. V usage is TRBV7-3 and J usage is TRBJ1-1; no clear D gene. V was cut by 5 bases and J by 0 bases, with 7 bases left in between. The length of the CDR3 is 13 residues. Germline V gene lookup returns CDR1 SGHTA and CDR2 FQGTGA. This CDR3 reads CASSPTVNTEAFF. As DNA, the CDR3 is TGTGCCAGCAGCCCTACAGTGAACACTGAAGCTTTCTTT.